The entry below gives a single T cell receptor (beta chain) sequence along with its context. Its antigen remains unidentified. One base away there is no much larger clone; base qualities are not given. Including cysteine and phenylalanine, the CDR3 has 13 amino acids. The entry retains the CDR3 DNA only, 39 bases that are in frame from base 1. V is pared back by 2 bases and J by 4 bases, with 9 bases lying between the germline termini. The germline V gene supplies CDR1 SGHAT and CDR2 FQNNGV. This entry comes from a study of T cells in Graves' hyperthyroidism and ophthalmopathy (dated by TCRdb to the late 2010s). At the level of the whole study: Peripheral blood samples were taken at initial diagnosis, before any treatment was given. After blood sampling, hyperthyroidism patients were treated with methimazole at a starting dose of 30 mg daily, and ophthalmopathy patients were treated with high-dose intravenous methylprednisolone. In addition, the study compared T-cell repertoires in thyroid tissue and in blood from over 5 Graves' hyperthyroidism patients. TCR Vbeta CDR3 sequencing of 120 to 150 peripheral blood samples (about 45 ophthalmopathy, over 70 hyperthyroidism and roughly 17 progressor patients) is reported in the paper. A discovery cohort of roughly 100 patients, roughly 40 with Graves' ophthalmopathy and about 58 with stable Graves' hyperthyroidism, was used to find distinguishing TCR V-J signatures. Prospective prediction of ophthalmopathy was tested in an independent validation cohort of about 19 hyperthyroidism patients and approximately 17 patients who later progressed to ophthalmopathy. For training and testing, the 100 or so patients in the discovery cohort were randomly divided in a 7:3 ratio.

Amplification of TCR beta CDR3 regions was carried out from RNA transcripts. For the first round of RT-PCR on the TCR CDR3, the HTBI primer set was used together with the Qiagen OneStep RT-PCR kit. A second multiplex PCR round built the libraries, followed by size selection and purification. Sequencing of the libraries was done on an Illumina HiSeq2000 using paired-end 100 bp reads. In the original analysis: SOAPnuke was used to process the raw data, removing reads that contained adapters or uncalled bases, had a mean Phred below 15, or lacked an exact match to the constant primer or identifier. High-quality paired reads were merged with COPE v1.2.5, and unique nucleotide sequences were defined as clonotypes. MiTCR v1.1 was used to align the clonotypes against IMGT TRBV, TRBD and TRBJ reference segments. Only V-J combinations with frequency above 0.0001, covering about 99% of repertoires, were analysed. A TCS score was defined as the ratio of F50 (clonal expansion) to E x V (chaos), with BLOSUM62-based TCRdist applied between CDR3 peptides within each V-J. Welch's t-statistics and random forest reduced fewer than 550 V-J features to roughly 13, which were used in a naive Bayes classifier (R e1071). TCRdb took the public reads, trimmed them with fastp at Q25, ran MiXCR for clone calling and kept in-frame beta chains. Every CDR3 protein is listed once, alongside the most common genes and DNA of its rows. It is TCRdb's table, rather than the study itself, that gives the V and J calls and clone size. For this sample the table gives 300,000 to 350,000 distinct CDR3 sequences, of which 21% were detected only once. The top ten clonotypes cover about 50% of the sample.

Overall study outcomes, separate from this receptor: Most expanded thyroid clonotypes (frequency above 0.001) were also detected in blood, suggesting blood repertoires may reflect thyroid immune responses. In validation, progression to ophthalmopathy was predicted by the model with 65% to 71% sensitivity and 72% to 85% specificity, a median of approximately 6.5 months before onset. A 13 V-J signature model separated ophthalmopathy from stable hyperthyroidism, with around 90% sensitivity and 81.08% specificity in cross-validation and 80%/75% in testing. Sample size was not statistically predetermined, and investigators were not blinded to group allocation.

Graves' hyperthyroidism was defined as stable when no progression to ophthalmopathy occurred over 18 months of follow-up. Hyperthyroidism patients were newly diagnosed, with disease duration under 2 months, and aged 18 to 65 years. Any patient with an uncontrolled infection, another autoimmune disease, pregnancy or lactation was excluded. Diagnoses relied on clinical symptoms, serum thyroxine and TRAb, thyroid ultrasound and orbital computed tomography. PBMCs were separated from roughly 10 ml of fresh peripheral blood using Ficoll-Paque density gradient centrifugation. Trizol reagent was used to extract total RNA, and RNA quality was then checked on an Agilent 2100 Bioanalyzer.

The sample consisted of blood. This sequence was found in a woman between 50 and 59 years old with Graves' hyperthyroidism. The rearranged segments are TRBV11-2 and TRBJ2-7, with no D gene named confidently. The sequenced DNA: TGTGCCAGCAGCTTATGGAATTCTTACGAGCAGTACTTC. It translates to CASSLWNSYEQYF.